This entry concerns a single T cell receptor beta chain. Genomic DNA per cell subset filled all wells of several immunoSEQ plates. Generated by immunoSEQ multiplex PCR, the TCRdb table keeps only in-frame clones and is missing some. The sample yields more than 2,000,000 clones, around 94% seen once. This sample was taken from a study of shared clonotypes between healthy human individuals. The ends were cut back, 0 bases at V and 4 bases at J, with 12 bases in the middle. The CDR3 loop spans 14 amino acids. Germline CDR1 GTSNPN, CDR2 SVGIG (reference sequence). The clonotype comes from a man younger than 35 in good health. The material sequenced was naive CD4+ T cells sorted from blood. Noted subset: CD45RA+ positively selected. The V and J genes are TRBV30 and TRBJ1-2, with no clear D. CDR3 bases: TGTGCCTGGAGTGTACAACGCTCGATCTATGGCTACACCTTC. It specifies CAWSVQRSIYGYTF.